The TCR beta chain described here comes from a study of tumour-infiltrating T cells in Burkitt lymphoma. Study overall: Patients covered every epidemiological subtype of Burkitt lymphoma. Repertoire clonality predicted overall and progression-free survival. General observations from the study: Many Burkitt lymphoma patients shared several public clonotypes.

Germline CDR1 reads LNHNV; CDR2 reads YYDKDF (reference sequence). CDR3 length: 14 residues. V was shortened by 8 bases and J by 0 bases, with 13 bases between the two germline ends. This clone came up a few times. What it binds is unknown. Only in-frame clones appear in the TCRdb table, and some are missing; sequencing was by immunoSEQ multiplex PCR. Of approximately 46,000 clones in the sample, around 31% are singletons; the top ten hold 2.9%. The TCR sequence derives from a human donor with Burkitt lymphoma. The sample taken for sequencing was tumor tissue. The chain recombines TRBV15 with TRBJ1-1; tentative D call: TRBD1 (5 bases). CDR3 loop: CATQSRGLNTEAFF. For the CDR3, the DNA is TGTGCCACCCAATCGCGGGGCCTGAACACTGAAGCTTTCTTT.